This T cell receptor beta chain emerged from a study of T-cell reconstitution after alpha-beta-depleted transplantation in children. Preparing the TCRbeta library involved the use of unique molecular identifiers. TCRdb itself ran the PCR reads through MiXCR, one entry per CDR3 protein. The sample records fewer than 1 million distinct CDR3 sequences, less than 20% being singletons. The table lists this clonotype with a few counts. Its specificity is not known. Study-wide results and limits: At around two months after transplant, the alpha-beta T cells were reportedly derived from several hundred expanded clones that came from non-depleted graft cells. By one year post-transplant, T-cell counts and diversity largely arose from T cells that were newly produced. Surviving recipient T cells and thymic progenitors produced the high day-60 TCRbeta diversity seen in some patients.

The V gene's germline CDR1 is MGHRA and CDR2 YSYEKL. V shed 2 bases and J shed 1 base, with 11 bases lying between them. CDR3 size: 15 residues. Sequencing used PBMCs, mostly from graft donor cells, obtained 360 days after TCRalphabeta/CD19-depleted stem cell transplant. The chain employs TRBV4-1 and TRBJ1-1; D might be TRBD1 (6 bases). The sequence derives from a male patient between 5 and 17 years old who had a stem cell transplant for acute lymphoblastic leukemia, so the T cells may come from the graft donor. This CDR3 reads CASSQSHRANTEAFF. The CDR3 bases are TGCGCCAGCAGCCAATCCCACAGGGCGAACACTGAAGCTTTCTTT.